Listed here are 20 T cell receptor beta chains from one sample, sequenced in a study of T cell responses to AZD1222 COVID-19 vaccine. Clones were sequenced by immunoSEQ multiplex PCR, and TCRdb holds only the in-frame ones, with some missing. The sample yields about 110,000 clones, roughly 90% seen once. Sequenced here: peripheral blood, sampled on day 0 of AZD1222 vaccination. The receptors shown here come from an adult in good health.

The chain carries TRBV7-9 and TRBJ2-7, with a tentative D call TRBD1 (5 bases). The tail of the sequence fits TRBJ2-5 better, so the J call may be wrong. The CDR3 totals 11 residues. Germline V gene lookup returns CDR1 SEHNR and CDR2 FQNEAQ (reference sequence). The CDR3 sequence is CASSSDRTQYF. The CDR3 coding sequence is TGTGCCAGCAGCTCAGACAGGACCCAGTACTTC.

The rearrangement links TRBV27 to TRBJ1-6; D is undetermined. The CDR3 is 15 amino acids. Germline CDR1 is MNHEY and CDR2 is SMNVEV (reference sequence). Trimming left V 0 bases short and J 10 bases short, with 13 bases between. CDR3 amino acids: CASSLSGSRGSPLHF. CDR3 in DNA: TGTGCCAGCAGTTTATCGGGCAGCCGAGGGTCACCCCTCCACTTT.

This clone has a handful of counts. The chain combines TRBV3-1 (or the pseudogene TRBV3-2) with TRBJ2-7; D possibly corresponds to TRBD2 (5 bases). In germline, CDR1 is LGHDT, CDR2 YNNKEL (reference sequence). Trimming pared 4 bases from V and 0 bases from J, leaving 7 bases between. This CDR3 contains 13 residues. The CDR3 region has the DNA TGTGCCAGCAGCCGAGGGTACTCCTACGAGCAGTACTTC. Its protein product is CASSRGYSYEQYF.

The chain combines TRBV4-3 with TRBJ2-3; D gene uncertain. This CDR3 has 19 residues. V gave up 1 base and J gave up 2 bases, with 22 bases separating them. Germline V gives CDR1 LGHNA, CDR2 YSLEER. The DNA for the CDR3 is TGCGCCAGCAGCCAAGGGGTAAGCAGGTCCGGCCGTGACACAGATACGCAGTATTTT. Amino acids: CASSQGVSRSGRDTDTQYF.

The chain uses TRBV25-1 and TRBJ2-5, with D perhaps assigned TRBD1 or TRBD2 (5 bases each). Germline CDR1 MGHDK, CDR2 SYGVNS. The germline V and J ends were trimmed by 2 bases and 5 bases, with 18 bases remaining between them. This CDR3 is 16 amino acids long. As DNA, the CDR3 is TGTGCCAGCAGTGAACGACCGGGACCCACAATGGAGACCCAGTACTTC. Protein product: CASSERPGPTMETQYF.

This clone appeared a single time. The chain is built from TRBV7-9 and TRBJ1-1, with D tentatively TRBD1 (5 bases). Germline lookup yields CDR1 SEHNR and CDR2 FQNEAQ (reference sequence). The V gene lost 7 bases and the J gene lost 0 bases, with 15 bases spanning the gap. CDR3 length equals 15 residues. CDR3 sequence: CASNPFRGMNTEAFF. The CDR3 DNA follows: TGTGCCAGCAACCCGTTCCGGGGGATGAACACTGAAGCTTTCTTT.

The rearrangement uses TRBV9 and TRBJ1-5, with D hard to call. The V gene lost 0 bases and the J gene lost 5 bases, with 9 bases spanning the gap. This CDR3 contains 14 residues. Germline V gene lookup returns CDR1 SGDLS and CDR2 YYNGEE. CDR3 region: CASSVAGSHQPQHF. The CDR3 nucleotides read TGTGCCAGCAGCGTAGCTGGCAGCCATCAGCCCCAGCATTTT.

The chain employs TRBV5-1 and TRBJ2-3; 8 bases agree with TRBD2. Trimming cost V 4 bases and J 0 bases; bases outside gene matches: 13. The CDR3 is 18 amino acids. CDR1 is SGHRS, CDR2 YFSETQ, per germline. The CDR3 bases are TGCGCCAGCAGCGGGGGGTTGACTAGCGAATCTAGCACAGATACGCAGTATTTT. Protein sequence: CASSGGLTSESSTDTQYF.

The chain is built from TRBV19 and TRBJ2-5; TRBD1 matches 7 bases. CDR1 is LNHDA, CDR2 SQIVND, per germline (reference sequence). The ends lost 7 bases at V and 5 bases at J; junction bases unmatched: 10. The CDR3 is 14 amino acids. CDR3 in DNA: TGTGCCAGTACCCCGACAGGGCTACGGGAGACCCAGTACTTC. Its protein is CASTPTGLRETQYF.

The chain joins TRBV6-1 to TRBJ1-1, with D uncertain. Trimming removed 2 bases at V and 1 base at J, with 11 bases between. The CDR3 sequence is 15 residues long. Germline values: CDR1 MNHNS, CDR2 SASEGT. For the CDR3, the DNA is TGTGCCAGCAGTGAATGGAGGCGGGGGAACACTGAAGCTTTCTTT. This gives the protein CASSEWRRGNTEAFF.

This chain uses TRBV7-8 with TRBJ1-3, with a weak D call TRBD1 (5 bases). The CDR3 has 16 amino acids. Trimming removed 1 base at V and 0 bases at J, with 10 bases between. Germline assignment: CDR1 SGHVS and CDR2 FQNEAQ. For the CDR3, the DNA is TGTGCCAGCAGCTTAGGTTTACAGGCCTCTGGAAACACCATATATTTT. Its protein product is CASSLGLQASGNTIYF.

The chain combines TRBV5-1 with TRBJ1-2; TRBD1 might be the D (6 bases). Germline V gene lookup returns CDR1 SGHRS and CDR2 YFSETQ. CDR3 size: 13 residues. V lost 3 bases to trimming and J lost 4 bases, with 10 bases between them. CDR3 coding DNA: TGCGCCAGCAGCTCAGGGGTTTTCTATGGCTACACCTTC. It yields the protein CASSSGVFYGYTF.

The V gene is TRBV18, the J gene TRBJ2-7; D unclear. Per germline, CDR1 KGHSH and CDR2 LQKENI. With 4 bases removed from V and 0 bases from J, the gap between germline ends came to 19 bases. This CDR3 spans 17 amino acids. The CDR3, as DNA: TGTGCCAGCTCACGCCCCGAAGGCAACCCCAACTCCTACGAGCAGTACTTC. Its translation: CASSRPEGNPNSYEQYF. The complete variable domain, with remaining parts taken from reference TRBV18 and TRBJ2-7, reads NAGVMQNPRHLVRRRGQEARLRCSPMKGHSHVYWYRQLPEEGLKFMVYLQKENIIDESGMPKERFSAEFPKEGPSILRIQQVVRGDSAAYFCASSRPEGNPNSYEQYFGPGTRLTVT.

The rearrangement joins TRBV2 to TRBJ2-3; tentatively, D is TRBD2 (5 bases). The length of the CDR3 is 16 residues. Germline V lookup: CDR1 SNHLY, CDR2 FYNNEI. Trimming took 5 bases from V and 0 from J, leaving 15 bases between them. In DNA, the CDR3 is TGTGCCAGCAGTCTCCTTCTAGCAGTTAGCACAGATACGCAGTATTTT. This gives the protein CASSLLLAVSTDTQYF.

The chain is built from TRBV29-1 and TRBJ2-1; D unresolved. V was shortened by 1 base and J by 0 bases, with 7 bases between the two germline ends. CDR3 length: 14 residues. Germline loops: CDR1 SQVTM, CDR2 ANQGSEA. The CDR3 DNA sequence: TGCAGCGTTGAAGGGGCGAACTCCTACAATGAGCAGTTCTTC. This codes for CSVEGANSYNEQFF.

CDR3 protein: CASARTSGSYNEQFF. CDR3 bases: TGTGCCAGCGCCCGGACTAGCGGGAGTTACAATGAGCAGTTCTTC. This chain links TRBV28 with TRBJ2-1, with 13 nucleotides matching TRBD2. Trimming took 8 bases from V and 4 from J; bases not matched to a gene: 5. This CDR3 has 15 amino acids. Per germline, CDR1 MDHEN and CDR2 SYDVKM.

This clone has only one observation. The CDR3 DNA follows: TGTGCCAGCAGTCGATGGCACACGAACACCGGGGAGCTGTTTTTT. Translated: CASSRWHTNTGELFF. The rearrangement uses TRBV14 and TRBJ2-2, with D hard to call. CDR1 is SGHDN, CDR2 FVKESK, per germline. This CDR3 has 15 amino acids. V dropped 6 bases and J dropped 0 bases, with 11 bases sitting between them.

The J gene is TRBJ2-3, the V gene TRBV9; D ambiguous. This CDR3 has 14 residues. V lost 0 bases to trimming and J lost 2 bases, with 7 bases between them. Germline CDR1 SGDLS, CDR2 YYNGEE. The CDR3 region is CASSVDRDTDTQYF. CDR3 nucleotides: TGTGCCAGCAGCGTAGATAGAGACACAGATACGCAGTATTTT.

The gene calls are TRBV30 and TRBJ1-1, with 7 bases matching TRBD1. Looked up from germline, CDR1 is GTSNPN and CDR2 is SVGIG (reference sequence). The V gene end was trimmed by 1 base and the J gene end by 5 bases; junction bases not matched to a gene: 4. The CDR3 spans 13 residues. The CDR3 is CAWSEGAKTEAFF. The CDR3 DNA follows: TGTGCCTGGAGTGAGGGGGCGAAGACTGAAGCTTTCTTT.

This sequence joins TRBV9 and TRBJ2-2; D unresolved. V shed 0 bases and J shed 5 bases, with 14 bases lying between them. This CDR3 is 16 amino acids long. Germline V CDR1 and CDR2: SGDLS, YYNGEE. The CDR3 region has the DNA TGTGCCAGCAGCGTAGGTCGCCTCCCTGCGACCGGGGAGCTGTTTTTT. Translation gives CASSVGRLPATGELFF.